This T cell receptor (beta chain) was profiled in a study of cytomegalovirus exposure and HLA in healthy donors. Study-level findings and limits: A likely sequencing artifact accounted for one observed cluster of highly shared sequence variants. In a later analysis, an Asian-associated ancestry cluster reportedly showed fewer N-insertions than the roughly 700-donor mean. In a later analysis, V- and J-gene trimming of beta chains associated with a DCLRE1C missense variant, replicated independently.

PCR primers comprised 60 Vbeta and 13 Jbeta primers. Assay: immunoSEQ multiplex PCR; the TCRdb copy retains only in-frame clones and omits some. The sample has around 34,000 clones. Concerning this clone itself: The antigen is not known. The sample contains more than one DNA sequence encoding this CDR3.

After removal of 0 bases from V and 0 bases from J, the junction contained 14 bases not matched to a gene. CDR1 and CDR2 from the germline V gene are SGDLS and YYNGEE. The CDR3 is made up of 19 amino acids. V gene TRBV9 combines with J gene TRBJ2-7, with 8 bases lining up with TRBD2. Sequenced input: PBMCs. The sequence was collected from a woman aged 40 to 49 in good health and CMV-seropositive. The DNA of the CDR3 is TGTGCCAGCAGCGTAGATTGGGGTTTCAGCGGGGGAAGCTCCTACGAGCAGTACTTC. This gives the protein CASSVDWGFSGGSSYEQYF.